The next 27 T cell receptor beta chains were all read from a single sample in a study of technical replicates of blood from several donors. Profiling relied on immunoSEQ multiplex PCR, and the TCRdb table lists in-frame clones only, not all of them. The table lists roughly 80,000 clones, roughly 90% of them singletons, with roughly 0.38% in the top ten. The sequenced material came from T cells isolated from PBMCs. The origin of the receptors is a human donor in good health.

The chain joins TRBV2 to TRBJ1-1; 9 nucleotides agree with TRBD1. Germline loops: CDR1 SNHLY, CDR2 FYNNEI. The CDR3 is made up of 14 amino acids. Unmatched junction bases numbered 5, after V lost 5 bases and J lost 4 bases. The CDR3 reads CASSLTGGRTEAFF. The CDR3 region has the DNA TGTGCCAGCAGTTTGACAGGGGGTCGCACTGAAGCTTTCTTT.

The J gene is TRBJ2-7, the V gene TRBV4-1; D may be TRBD1 (6 bases). This CDR3 region has 14 residues. Trimming cost V 4 bases and J 5 bases, with 15 bases left between them. CDR1 is MGHRA, CDR2 YSYEKL, per germline. CDR3 in DNA: TGCGCCAGCAGCCTAGGGGGAGAAGGGGACGAGCAGTACTTC. This codes for CASSLGGEGDEQYF.

CDR3 nucleotides: TGTGCCAGCTCGTTCGAGGCGAACACTGAAGCTTTCTTT. It codes for CASSFEANTEAFF. This chain connects TRBV6-4 to TRBJ1-1; D not certain. The germline V and J ends were trimmed by 8 bases and 1 base, with 11 bases remaining between them. This CDR3 spans 13 amino acids. Germline lookup yields CDR1 MRHNA and CDR2 SNTAGT.

V gene TRBV27 combines with J gene TRBJ2-7, with TRBD2 as a possible D gene (5 bases). The germline V and J ends were trimmed by 5 bases and 4 bases, with 15 bases remaining between them. The CDR3 totals 14 residues. Germline lookup yields CDR1 MNHEY and CDR2 SMNVEV (reference sequence). CDR3 DNA: TGTGCCAGCAGTGACCGGGATTTGTTATACGAGCAGTACTTC. Translation: CASSDRDLLYEQYF.

The chain couples TRBV2 to TRBJ1-1; maybe TRBD1 (5 bases). V was clipped by 9 bases and J by 5 bases, with 16 bases between them. The CDR3 loop spans 13 amino acids. The V gene's germline CDR1 is SNHLY and CDR2 FYNNEI. The CDR3 sequence: CARGIGGYTEAFF. The CDR3 nucleotides are TGTGCCAGGGGCATCGGGGGTTATACTGAAGCTTTCTTT.

The J gene is TRBJ2-3, the V gene TRBV14; D is possibly TRBD1 (5 bases). The germline V gene encodes CDR1 SGHDN and CDR2 FVKESK. CDR3 length: 14 amino acids. The V end was cut by 1 base, the J end by 6 bases, with 11 bases between. The CDR3 DNA is TGTGCCAGCAGCCAAGGCAGGGTCGGCGATACGCAGTATTTT. It specifies CASSQGRVGDTQYF.

The chain links TRBV25-1 to TRBJ1-5; 8 nucleotides align to TRBD1. Germline CDR1 and CDR2: MGHDK and SYGVNS. This CDR3 is 14 amino acids long. With V trimmed by 10 bases and J by 4 bases, 9 bases remained unmatched. The CDR3 DNA reads TGTGCCACCCAACCAGGGGGCTATAATCAGCCCCAGCATTTT. Translating it yields CATQPGGYNQPQHF.

This CDR3 is CASSLFPDRPYGYTF. The CDR3 region has the DNA TGTGCCAGCAGTTTATTTCCGGACAGGCCCTATGGCTACACCTTC. The chain is built from TRBV27 and TRBJ1-2; 7 positions match TRBD1. Germline V gene data show CDR1 as MNHEY and CDR2 as SMNVEV (reference sequence). The CDR3 is 15 amino acids. After removal of 1 base from V and 4 bases from J, the junction contained 6 bases not matched to a gene.

The rearrangement joins TRBV19 to TRBJ2-5; maybe TRBD1 (6 bases). The germline V gene encodes CDR1 LNHDA and CDR2 SQIVND (reference sequence). The CDR3 totals 17 residues. V lost 3 bases and J lost 2, with 19 bases in between. Here the CDR3 reads CASSITGTPRGQETQYF. DNA for the CDR3: TGTGCCAGTAGTATTACGGGGACCCCAAGGGGGCAAGAGACCCAGTACTTC.

The V gene is TRBV5-1, the J gene TRBJ2-3; 10 bases map to TRBD2. Losses at the gene ends were 7 bases for V and 4 bases for J; bases not matched to a gene: 6. This CDR3 contains 14 residues. Germline loops: CDR1 SGHRS, CDR2 YFSETQ. CDR3 nucleotide sequence: TGCGCCAGCGGGGTTAGCGGGAGGTCAGATACGCAGTATTTT. The encoded protein is CASGVSGRSDTQYF.

The chain recombines TRBV5-6 with TRBJ2-3; possible D gene TRBD2, 6 bases. CDR3 length: 15 residues. V gave up 4 bases and J gave up 2 bases, with 14 bases separating them. Germline V gene sequence: CDR1 SGHDT, CDR2 YYEEEE. The CDR3: CASSLLLAYTDTQYF. CDR3 DNA: TGTGCCAGCAGCCTATTACTAGCTTACACAGATACGCAGTATTTT.

V and J are TRBV6-1 and TRBJ1-1; TRBD1 agrees at 7 bases. V gave up 5 bases and J gave up 2 bases; unmatched junction bases: 5. In germline, CDR1 is MNHNS, CDR2 SASEGT. The CDR3 spans 14 residues. CDR3 in DNA: TGTGCCAGCAGTTTATACAGGGGAAACACTGAAGCTTTCTTT. This codes for CASSLYRGNTEAFF.

This sequence joins TRBV2 and TRBJ2-1; D is perhaps TRBD2 (5 bases). The V end was cut by 2 bases, the J end by 5 bases, with 13 bases between. CDR3 length: 15 residues. Germline V lookup: CDR1 SNHLY, CDR2 FYNNEI. CDR3 nucleotide sequence: TGTGCCAGCAGTGAAACCAGCGGTCCCAACAATGAGCAGTTCTTC. Encoded protein: CASSETSGPNNEQFF.

This chain connects TRBV10-3 to TRBJ1-1, with TRBD1 matching 9 bases. The CDR3 loop spans 12 amino acids. Per germline, CDR1 ENHRY and CDR2 SYGVKD. The trim removed 5 bases at V and 6 bases at J, leaving 1 base unmatched. The chain's CDR3 is CAISRDRAEAFF. The CDR3 nucleotides are TGTGCCATCAGTAGGGACAGGGCTGAAGCTTTCTTT.

Only a few counts were recorded for this clone. This chain uses TRBV29-1 with TRBJ1-4; 7 nucleotides agree with TRBD1. V gave up 4 bases and J gave up 7 bases; unmatched junction bases: 3. This CDR3 has 12 residues. CDR1 and CDR2 (germline): SQVTM, ANQGSEA. The CDR3 loop reads CSVGQGAEKLFF. The CDR3 region has the DNA TGCAGCGTTGGACAGGGTGCTGAAAAACTGTTTTTT.

The chain recombines TRBV15 with TRBJ1-5, with D unresolved. Germline values: CDR1 LNHNV, CDR2 YYDKDF (reference sequence). This CDR3 contains 13 residues. V lost 1 base to trimming and J lost 5 bases, with 6 bases between them. CDR3 amino acids: CATSRGAYQPQHF. The CDR3 DNA is TGTGCCACCAGCAGAGGCGCCTATCAGCCCCAGCATTTT.

This sequence joins TRBV19 and TRBJ2-7; possibly TRBD1 for D (6 bases). V was shortened by 5 bases and J by 3 bases, with 23 bases between the two germline ends. Per the germline V gene, CDR1 is LNHDA and CDR2 is SQIVND (reference sequence). There are 17 residues in the CDR3. This chain's CDR3 is CASSLGLTGTRDYEQYF. DNA of the CDR3: TGTGCCAGTAGTCTCGGACTGACCGGGACAAGGGACTACGAGCAGTACTTC.

This clone came up once. This CDR3 is CASSVTGTGGRETQYF. The DNA of the CDR3 is TGTGCCAGCAGCGTTACCGGGACAGGGGGTCGTGAGACCCAGTACTTC. V gene TRBV9 combines with J gene TRBJ2-5, with 11 nucleotides matching TRBD1. J lost 5 bases, V lost 2 bases, and 8 bases had no gene match. Germline V gene lookup returns CDR1 SGDLS and CDR2 YYNGEE. This CDR3 is 16 amino acids long.

This rearrangement joins TRBV9 to TRBJ2-6; 12 bases fit TRBD1. CDR1 is SGDLS, CDR2 YYNGEE, per germline. The CDR3 runs 19 residues. The junction had 11 bases not matched to a gene; V was cut back by 4 bases and J by 3 bases. CDR3 bases: TGTGCCAGCAGCTCCCTTGGGGGACAGGGGGCTGGTGGGGCCAACGTCCTGACTTTC. Amino acids: CASSSLGGQGAGGANVLTF. Full variable domain (outside the CDR3, taken from reference TRBV9 and TRBJ2-6): DSGVTQTPKHLITATGQRVTLRCSPRSGDLSVYWYQQSLDQGLQFLIQYYNGEERAKGNILERFSAQQFPDLHSELNLSSLELGDSALYFCASSSLGGQGAGGANVLTFGAGSRLTVL.

This clone appeared once. This chain links TRBV28 with TRBJ2-7, with 7 bases lining up with TRBD1. V was clipped by 9 bases and J by 2 bases; unmatched bases: 10. From germline, CDR1 is MDHEN and CDR2 SYDVKM. This CDR3 is 14 amino acids long. The chain's CDR3 is CASRRQGQTYEQYF. CDR3 DNA: TGTGCCAGTCGCCGACAGGGCCAAACCTACGAGCAGTACTTC. The whole variable domain, filled in from reference TRBV28 and TRBJ2-7, reads DVKVTQSSRYLVKRTGEKVFLECVQDMDHENMFWYRQDPGLGLRLIYFSYDVKMKEKGDIPEGYSVSREKKERFSLILESASTNQTSMYLCASRRQGQTYEQYFGPGTRLTVT.

The chain combines TRBV19 with TRBJ2-7; 8 nucleotides line up with TRBD2. J gave up 3 bases and V 4 bases, and 5 bases lay outside the gene matches. The CDR3 covers 14 residues. Germline V CDR1 and CDR2: LNHDA, SQIVND (reference sequence). Here the CDR3 reads CASSTSAGVYEQYF. The CDR3 DNA reads TGTGCCAGTAGTACATCAGCGGGGGTCTACGAGCAGTACTTC. The full variable domain, with the rest looked up from reference TRBV19 and TRBJ2-7, is DGGITQSPKYLFRKEGQNVTLSCEQNLNHDAMYWYRQDPGQGLRLIYYSQIVNDFQKGDIAEGYSVSREKKESFPLTVTSAQKNPTAFYLCASSTSAGVYEQYFGPGTRLTVT.

J is TRBJ2-4 and V is TRBV27; 8 positions match TRBD1. J gave up 0 bases and V 4 bases, and 5 bases lay outside the gene matches. The CDR3 is made up of 16 amino acids. The germline V gene encodes CDR1 MNHEY and CDR2 SMNVEV (reference sequence). CDR3: CASSSTGGKAKNIQYF. The CDR3 DNA is TGTGCCAGCAGTTCAACAGGGGGAAAAGCCAAAAACATTCAGTACTTC.

The DNA of the CDR3 is TGTGCCAGCAGTGGACAGGGGGCCTATGGCTACACCTTC. Its translation: CASSGQGAYGYTF. The genes are TRBV27 and TRBJ1-2; 11 bases agree with TRBD1. CDR3 length: 13 residues. Germline CDR1 and CDR2: MNHEY and SMNVEV (reference sequence). V gave up 5 bases and J gave up 4 bases; unmatched junction bases: 0.

This clone has just a few counts. The rearrangement joins TRBV4-3 to TRBJ1-4; D gene uncertain. The CDR3 consists of 15 residues. CDR1 LGHNA and CDR2 YSLEER come from the germline V gene. Trimming cost V 4 bases and J 2 bases, with 11 bases left between them. CDR3 coding DNA: TGCGCCAGCAGCCCCCAATACGGGACTAATGAAAAACTGTTTTTT. It codes for CASSPQYGTNEKLFF.

The V call is TRBV7-6, the J call TRBJ2-7; 8 positions agree with TRBD1. V shed 8 bases, J shed 2 bases, and the junction held 5 bases outside the gene matches. Germline-derived CDR1 and CDR2 are SGHVS and FNYEAQ. The CDR3 is made up of 13 amino acids. In nucleotides, the CDR3 is TGTGCCAGCTCCCCACAGGGGGCCTACGAGCAGTACTTC. The encoded protein is CASSPQGAYEQYF.

The chain links TRBV28 to TRBJ2-3; the match to TRBD1 covers 11 bases. V lost 5 bases and J lost 2; bases outside the gene matches: 6. CDR3 size: 16 residues. CDR1 is MDHEN, CDR2 SYDVKM, per germline. The CDR3 nucleotides are TGTGCCAGCAGTGCCCGGGACAGGGGGTACACAGATACGCAGTATTTT. This encodes CASSARDRGYTDTQYF.

The CDR3 DNA sequence: TGTGCCAGCAGCTTAGTAGGAGGGAACACTGAAGCTTTCTTT. Translated, it gives CASSLVGGNTEAFF. The chain employs TRBV7-2 and TRBJ1-1, with D uncertain. The V gene lost 1 base and the J gene lost 1 base, with 7 bases spanning the gap. The CDR3 is made up of 14 amino acids. The germline CDR1 and CDR2 sequences are SGHTA and FQGNSA.